The 24 T cell receptor beta chains below come from one sample, sequenced in a study of T cell repertoires in cytomegalovirus infection. TCRdb re-analysed the reads in MiXCR, keeping a single row per CDR3 protein. Here the sample spans some 180,000 distinct CDR3 sequences, roughly 9.8% being singletons. Sequenced material: PBMCs. The receptors derive from a human donor in good health (CMV status not recorded). Some clones in this sample may be carry-over from other donors' samples.

This clonotype was observed many times. V is TRBV11-2 and J is TRBJ2-7, with TRBD1 matching over 10 bases. V shed 4 bases, J shed 4 bases, and the junction held 4 bases outside the gene matches. Looked up from germline, CDR1 is SGHAT and CDR2 is FQNNGV. The CDR3 has 14 residues. CDR3 in DNA: TGTGCCAGCAGCTCCGAGGACAGGGGGTACGAGCAGTACTTC. Translation gives CASSSEDRGYEQYF. Drawing the rest from reference TRBV11-2 and TRBJ2-7, the complete variable domain is EAGVAQSPRYKIIEKRQSVAFWCNPISGHATLYWYQQILGQGPKLLIQFQNNGVVDDSQLPKDRFSAERLKGVDSTLKIQPAKLEDSAVYLCASSSEDRGYEQYFGPGTRLTVT.

This clonotype was detected many times. J is TRBJ2-3 and V is TRBV7-8; D is unresolved. The CDR3 covers 17 residues. The ends were cut back, 1 base at V and 4 bases at J, with 18 bases in the middle. CDR1 is SGHVS and CDR2 is FQNEAQ in the germline V gene. The CDR3 DNA sequence: TGTGCCAGCAGCTTAGTGGGCACCCGCCCCATCCCAGATACGCAGTATTTT. Residues: CASSLVGTRPIPDTQYF. The full variable domain, rest sourced from reference TRBV7-8 and TRBJ2-3, is GAGVSQSPRYKVAKRGQDVALRCDPISGHVSLFWYQQALGQGPEFLTYFQNEAQLDKSGLPSDRFFAERPEGSVSTLKIQRTQQEDSAVYLCASSLVGTRPIPDTQYFGPGTRLTVL.

The table lists this clonotype with a few counts. V and J are TRBV5-5 and TRBJ2-7; D is unclear. CDR1 and CDR2 (germline): SGHKS, YYEKEE (reference sequence). This CDR3 comprises 14 residues. The germline V and J ends were trimmed by 0 bases and 2 bases, with 9 bases remaining between them. CDR3 in DNA: TGTGCCAGCAGCTTGGGTCCAGAAACCTACGAGCAGTACTTC. It specifies CASSLGPETYEQYF.

This clonotype turned up a few times. This chain joins TRBV11-2 and TRBJ2-2; D gene ambiguous. The CDR3 has 15 amino acids. V was pared by 3 bases and J by 4 bases, with 12 bases between. The germline gives CDR1 SGHAT, CDR2 FQNNGV. The CDR3 DNA reads TGTGCCAGCAGCTTGCCCCTCAGTAGCACCGGGGAGCTGTTTTTT. Translating it yields CASSLPLSSTGELFF.

Worth noting for this clonotype: This may come from a read error, since a much larger clone is one base off. The genes are TRBV20-1 and TRBJ2-3, with 7 bases identical to TRBD1. The CDR3 is 16 residues long. V lost 1 base and J lost 6; bases outside the gene matches: 13. CDR1 DFQATT and CDR2 SNEGSKA come from the germline V gene (reference sequence). The DNA of the CDR3 is TGCAGTGCTAGAGCTATGGACCAGGGGGATTCGGATACGCAGTATTTT. This codes for CSARAMDQGDSDTQYF.

The chain is built from TRBV28 and TRBJ2-7, with no clear D. V was pared by 10 bases and J by 3 bases, with 19 bases between. This CDR3 region has 14 residues. Germline V CDR1 and CDR2: MDHEN, SYDVKM. Written as DNA, the CDR3 is TGTGCCATAGAACTAAAGGGAACAAACTACGAGCAGTACTTC. As protein: CAIELKGTNYEQYF.

The chain is built from TRBV28 and TRBJ2-7; 15 bases are shared with TRBD2. CDR3 length: 16 residues. Germline V CDR1 and CDR2: MDHEN, SYDVKM. The J segment lost 7 bases and the V segment lost 2 bases, leaving 6 bases of the junction unmatched. Written as DNA, the CDR3 is TGTGCCAGCAGTTTACGGACTAGCGGGAGGGCGGTAGAGCAGTACTTC. Translation: CASSLRTSGRAVEQYF.

This clonotype was observed a few times. The chain links TRBV7-9 to TRBJ2-5; 11 positions agree with TRBD2. The CDR3 is 16 amino acids. V dropped 3 bases and J dropped 1; count of bases not matched to a gene: 4. Germline V gives CDR1 SEHNR, CDR2 FQNEAQ (reference sequence). CDR3 bases: TGTGCCAGCAGCTTCCCGACTAGCGGGGTCCAAGAGACCCAGTACTTC. Translated, it gives CASSFPTSGVQETQYF.

Ten or more counts support this clonotype. The genes are TRBV7-2 and TRBJ2-7; TRBD1 matches at 9 bases. The CDR3 has 13 residues. The V and J ends lost 5 bases and 5 bases, in that order; junction bases with no gene match: 4. Per the germline V gene, CDR1 is SGHTA and CDR2 is FQGNSA. The DNA of the CDR3 is TGTGCCAGCAGCCCTACAGGGGGCGACGAGCAGTACTTC. It translates to CASSPTGGDEQYF.

This clonotype was counted many times. The gene calls are TRBV28 and TRBJ1-1, with D uncertain. The germline gives CDR1 MDHEN, CDR2 SYDVKM. CDR3 length equals 20 residues. V was pared by 2 bases and J by 0 bases, with 25 bases between. In DNA, the CDR3 is TGTGCCAGCAGTTTAGATGAGGGATTTCTGTCCCGGGGTATGAACACTGAAGCTTTCTTT. This gives the protein CASSLDEGFLSRGMNTEAFF.

There are many counts of this clonotype. The chain combines TRBV10-3 with TRBJ2-5; 7 nucleotides match TRBD2. V lost 2 bases, J lost 1 base, and 7 bases stayed unmatched. Per germline, CDR1 ENHRY and CDR2 SYGVKD. The CDR3 consists of 16 residues. This CDR3 reads CAISELLAASQETQYF. The CDR3 bases are TGTGCCATCAGTGAGCTTCTAGCGGCCTCCCAAGAGACCCAGTACTTC.

This clonotype was seen a handful of times. The gene calls are TRBV12-3 or TRBV12-4 and TRBJ1-1; 7 nucleotides agree with TRBD1. There are 16 residues in the CDR3. The V and J ends lost 6 bases and 0 bases, in that order; junction bases with no gene match: 10. The CDR3 sequence is CASSLRTGEVNTEAFF. CDR3 nucleotide sequence: TGTGCCAGCAGCTTACGAACAGGGGAGGTGAACACTGAAGCTTTCTTT.

There are a few counts of this clonotype. The chain employs TRBV6-2 or TRBV6-3 and TRBJ1-5, with D maybe TRBD1 (5 bases). CDR3 size: 18 residues. The ends were cut back, 5 bases at V and 0 bases at J, with 20 bases in the middle. Germline CDR1 MNHEY, CDR2 SVGEGT. The CDR3 is CASSTQDPGPHSNQPQHF. The CDR3 nucleotides read TGTGCCAGCAGTACACAGGACCCTGGCCCTCATAGCAATCAGCCCCAGCATTTT.

Ten or more counts support this clonotype. The genes are TRBV7-9 and TRBJ1-2; D ambiguous. The CDR3 spans 14 residues. Germline V gene lookup returns CDR1 SEHNR and CDR2 FQNEAQ (reference sequence). The V end was cut by 3 bases, the J end by 8 bases, with 16 bases between. CDR3 protein: CASSFSGEAEGYTF. The CDR3 bases are TGTGCCAGCAGCTTCTCCGGGGAGGCGGAGGGCTACACCTTC.

There are a few counts of this clonotype. The chain couples TRBV20-1 to TRBJ1-1; the D is unclear. Trimming pared 4 bases from V and 7 bases from J, leaving 7 bases between. Germline CDR1 reads DFQATT; CDR2 reads SNEGSKA (reference sequence). The length of the CDR3 is 10 residues. CDR3: CSATRDEAFF. Written as DNA, the CDR3 is TGCAGTGCTACGAGGGATGAAGCTTTCTTT.

This clonotype was counted only a few times. V usage is TRBV6-6 and J usage is TRBJ2-7, with 7 bases lining up with TRBD2. Trimming removed 6 bases from V and 0 bases from J; junction bases left unmatched: 8. Germline loops: CDR1 MNHNY, CDR2 SVGAGI (reference sequence). The CDR3 covers 15 residues. The CDR3 bases are TGTGCCAGCAGCCCTCTAGCGGAGAACTCCTACGAGCAGTACTTC. This sequence encodes CASSPLAENSYEQYF.

This clonotype has a handful of counts. J is TRBJ2-7 and V is TRBV5-1, with 9 bases that match TRBD1. Trimming at V came to 4 bases and at J to 6 bases, leaving 14 bases not matched to a gene. Germline assignment: CDR1 SGHRS and CDR2 YFSETQ. The CDR3 extends over 16 amino acids. CDR3 coding DNA: TGCGCCAGCAGCGAAATACCGGGACAGGGTGCGGCCGAGCAGTACTTC. It translates to CASSEIPGQGAAEQYF.

Details on this clonotype: Since a much larger clone is just one base distant, this may be a read error. Without the conserved terminal phenylalanine or tryptophan, this CDR3 likely stems from a read error. This chain links TRBV7-2 with TRBJ1-1, with a weak D call TRBD1 (5 bases). CDR3 length: 14 amino acids. The V gene's germline CDR1 is SGHTA and CDR2 FQGNSA. V was pared by 6 bases and J by 5 bases, with 16 bases between. The CDR3 bases are TGTGCCAGCAGAAATTTGAGGCAGGGAACTGAAGCTTTCTCT. It specifies CASRNLRQGTEAFS.

This clonotype was seen only once. Possible read error: a much larger clone is one base away. This chain connects TRBV28 to TRBJ2-1, with a tentative D call TRBD2 (6 bases). Per the germline V gene, CDR1 is MDHEN and CDR2 is SYDVKM. The V end lost 6 bases, the J end lost 15 bases, and 21 bases lay between the germline ends. The CDR3 totals 13 residues. The CDR3, as DNA: TGTGCCAGCAGAGGGCCCGGGGCGACGGGAGTGTTCTTC. Amino acids: CASRGPGATGVFF.

This clonotype was observed a few times. The rearrangement joins TRBV7-2 to TRBJ2-5; TRBD2 might be the D (6 bases). V lost 6 bases, J lost 5 bases, and 13 bases lay in between. Germline CDR1 is SGHTA and CDR2 is FQGNSA. The CDR3 runs to 13 residues. The CDR3 protein is CASRGGAPETQYF. In nucleotides, the CDR3 is TGTGCCAGCAGGGGCGGGGCGCCGGAGACCCAGTACTTC.

This clonotype was counted at least ten times. The V and J genes are TRBV7-2 and TRBJ1-6; weak D call: TRBD1 (6 bases). Germline assignment: CDR1 SGHTA and CDR2 FQGNSA. The ends were cut back, 5 bases at V and 7 bases at J, with 15 bases in the middle. The CDR3 consists of 15 residues. CDR3 region: CASSKWDTSNSPLHF. The CDR3 DNA reads as TGTGCCAGCAGCAAATGGGACACCAGCAATTCACCCCTCCACTTT.

There are a few counts of this clonotype. V gene TRBV7-1 combines with J gene TRBJ2-1; 8 bases match TRBD1. TRBV7-1 is sorted into the ORF group, with uncertain function. The V and J ends lost 5 bases and 7 bases, in that order; junction bases with no gene match: 7. There are 14 residues in the CDR3. In DNA, the CDR3 is TGTGCCAGCAGCGAAAGGACAGGGCTAAATGAGCAGTTCTTC. This encodes CASSERTGLNEQFF.

The rearrangement joins TRBV28 to TRBJ2-5, with D perhaps matching TRBD1 or TRBD2 (5 bases each). Germline V gene sequence: CDR1 MDHEN, CDR2 SYDVKM. The CDR3 length is 15 residues. V lost 4 bases and J lost 3, with 15 bases in between. CDR3 nucleotides: TGTGCCAGCAGTTCGTACCAGGGAGTCGAAGAGACCCAGTACTTC. Translated, it gives CASSSYQGVEETQYF.

This clonotype was observed a handful of times. The genes are TRBV20-1 and TRBJ2-3, with a tentative D call TRBD1 (5 bases). The CDR3 sequence is 14 residues long. Germline V gene sequence: CDR1 DFQATT, CDR2 SNEGSKA (reference sequence). Trimming took 1 base from V and 0 from J, leaving 8 bases between them. CDR3 DNA sequence: TGCAGTGCTAGAGGACAGAGGAGCACAGATACGCAGTATTTT. This translates into CSARGQRSTDTQYF.